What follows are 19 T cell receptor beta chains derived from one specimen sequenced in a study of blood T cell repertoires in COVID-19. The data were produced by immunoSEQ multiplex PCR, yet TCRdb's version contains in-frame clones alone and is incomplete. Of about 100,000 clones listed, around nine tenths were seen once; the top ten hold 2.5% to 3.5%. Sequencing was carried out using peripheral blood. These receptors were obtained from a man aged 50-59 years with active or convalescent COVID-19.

CDR3 in amino acids: CASSLGQGNTIYF. CDR3 coding DNA: TGTGCCAGCAGCTTAGGACAGGGAAACACCATATATTTT. The V call is TRBV7-9, the J call TRBJ1-3; a weak D match, TRBD1 (5 bases). The CDR3 totals 13 residues. CDR1 is SEHNR, CDR2 FQNEAQ, per germline (reference sequence). Trimming pared 1 base from V and 4 bases from J, leaving 5 bases between.

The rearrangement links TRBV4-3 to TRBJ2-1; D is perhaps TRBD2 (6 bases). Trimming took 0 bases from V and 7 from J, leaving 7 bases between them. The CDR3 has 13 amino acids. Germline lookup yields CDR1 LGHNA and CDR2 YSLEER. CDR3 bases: TGCGCCAGCAGCCAAGAGACTAGGAATGAGCAGTTCTTC. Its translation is CASSQETRNEQFF.

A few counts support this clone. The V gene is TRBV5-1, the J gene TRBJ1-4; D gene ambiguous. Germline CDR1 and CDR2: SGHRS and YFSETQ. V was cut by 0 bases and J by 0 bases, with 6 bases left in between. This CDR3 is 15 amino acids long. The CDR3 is CASSLDGSTNEKLFF. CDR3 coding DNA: TGCGCCAGCAGCTTGGACGGGTCAACTAATGAAAAACTGTTTTTT. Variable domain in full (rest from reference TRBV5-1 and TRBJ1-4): KAGVTQTPRYLIKTRGQQVTLSCSPISGHRSVSWYQQTPGQGLQFLFEYFSETQRNKGNFPGRFSGRQFSNSRSEMNVSTLELGDSALYLCASSLDGSTNEKLFFGSGTQLSVL.

In DNA, the CDR3 is TGTGCCAGCCCTGGCCGAGGAGGGGCCTACGAGCAGTACGTC. It yields the protein CASPGRGGAYEQYV. The rearrangement links TRBV6-5 to TRBJ2-7; possible D gene TRBD2, 6 bases. From germline, CDR1 is MNHEY and CDR2 SVGAGI. Trimming removed 8 bases from V and 2 bases from J, with 16 bases in between. This CDR3 region has 14 residues.

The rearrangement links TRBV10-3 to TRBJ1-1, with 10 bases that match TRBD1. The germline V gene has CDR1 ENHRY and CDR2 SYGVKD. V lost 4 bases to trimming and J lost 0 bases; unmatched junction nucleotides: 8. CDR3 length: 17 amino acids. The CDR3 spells CAISATGTGVMNTEAFF. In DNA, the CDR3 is TGTGCCATCAGTGCAACCGGGACAGGGGTTATGAACACTGAAGCTTTCTTT.

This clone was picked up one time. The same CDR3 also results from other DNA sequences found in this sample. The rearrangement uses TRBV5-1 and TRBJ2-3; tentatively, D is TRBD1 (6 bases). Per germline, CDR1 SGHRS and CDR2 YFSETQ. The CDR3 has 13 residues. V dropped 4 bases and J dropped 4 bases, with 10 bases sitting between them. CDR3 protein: CASSPQGPDTQYF. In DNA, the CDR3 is TGCGCCAGCAGCCCCCAGGGGCCAGATACGCAGTATTTT.

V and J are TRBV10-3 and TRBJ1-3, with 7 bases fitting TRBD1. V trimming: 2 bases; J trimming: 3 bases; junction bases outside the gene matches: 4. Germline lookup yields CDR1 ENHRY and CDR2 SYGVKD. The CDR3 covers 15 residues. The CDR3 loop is CAISERQGVGNTIYF. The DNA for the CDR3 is TGTGCCATCAGTGAGCGGCAGGGGGTTGGAAACACCATATATTTT.

CDR3 region: CASSTGFGSYNEQFF. The CDR3 coding sequence is TGTGCCAGCTCAACAGGGTTTGGGTCGTACAATGAGCAGTTCTTC. The rearrangement joins TRBV18 to TRBJ2-1, with D perhaps matching TRBD1 (6 bases). The germline CDR1 and CDR2 sequences are KGHSH and LQKENI. Trimming stripped 5 bases from V and 4 bases from J, with 15 bases between. The CDR3 totals 15 residues.

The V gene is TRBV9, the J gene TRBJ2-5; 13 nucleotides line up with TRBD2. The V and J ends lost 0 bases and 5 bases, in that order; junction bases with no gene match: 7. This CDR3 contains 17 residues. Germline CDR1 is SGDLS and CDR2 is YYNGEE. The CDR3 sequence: CASSVGTSGGWEETQYF. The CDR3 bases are TGTGCCAGCAGCGTAGGGACTAGCGGGGGTTGGGAGGAGACCCAGTACTTC.

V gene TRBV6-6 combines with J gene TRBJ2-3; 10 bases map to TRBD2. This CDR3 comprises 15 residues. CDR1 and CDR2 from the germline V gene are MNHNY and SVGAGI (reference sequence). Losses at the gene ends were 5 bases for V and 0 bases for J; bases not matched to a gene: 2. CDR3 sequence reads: CASSQLAGSTDTQYF. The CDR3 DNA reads TGTGCCAGCAGTCAACTAGCGGGGAGCACAGATACGCAGTATTTT.

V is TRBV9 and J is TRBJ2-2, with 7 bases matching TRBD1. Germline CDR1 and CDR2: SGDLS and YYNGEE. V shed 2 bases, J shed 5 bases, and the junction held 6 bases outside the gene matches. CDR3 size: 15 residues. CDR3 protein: CASSVTGTVTGELFF. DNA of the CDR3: TGTGCCAGCAGCGTGACCGGGACAGTGACCGGGGAGCTGTTTTTT. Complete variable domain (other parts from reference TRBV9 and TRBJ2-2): DSGVTQTPKHLITATGQRVTLRCSPRSGDLSVYWYQQSLDQGLQFLIQYYNGEERAKGNILERFSAQQFPDLHSELNLSSLELGDSALYFCASSVTGTVTGELFFGEGSRLTVL.

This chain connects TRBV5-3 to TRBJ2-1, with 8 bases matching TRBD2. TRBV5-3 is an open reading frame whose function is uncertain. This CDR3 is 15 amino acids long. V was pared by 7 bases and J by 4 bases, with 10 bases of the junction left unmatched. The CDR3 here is CARGLAPCRYNEQFF. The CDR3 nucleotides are TGTGCCAGAGGACTAGCACCGTGCAGATACAATGAGCAGTTCTTC.

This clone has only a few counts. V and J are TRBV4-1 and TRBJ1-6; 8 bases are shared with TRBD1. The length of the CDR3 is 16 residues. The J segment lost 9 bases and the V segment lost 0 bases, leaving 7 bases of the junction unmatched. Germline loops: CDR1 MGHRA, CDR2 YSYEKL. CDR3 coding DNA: TGCGCCAGCAGCCAAGATACAGGGGGAATTGGTTCACCCCTCCACTTT. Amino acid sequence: CASSQDTGGIGSPLHF.

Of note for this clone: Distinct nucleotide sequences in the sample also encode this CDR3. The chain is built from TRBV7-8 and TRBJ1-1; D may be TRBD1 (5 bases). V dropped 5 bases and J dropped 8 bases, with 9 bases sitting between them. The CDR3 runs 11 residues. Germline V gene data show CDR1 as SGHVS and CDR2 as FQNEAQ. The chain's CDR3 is CASSLGGEAFF. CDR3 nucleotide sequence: TGTGCCAGCAGCCTGGGGGGGGAAGCTTTCTTT.

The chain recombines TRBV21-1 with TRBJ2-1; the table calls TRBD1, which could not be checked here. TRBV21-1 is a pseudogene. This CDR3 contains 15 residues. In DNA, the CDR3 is TGTGCCAGCAGCCGGGACAGAGACTCCTACAATGAGCAGTTCTTC. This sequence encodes CASSRDRDSYNEQFF.

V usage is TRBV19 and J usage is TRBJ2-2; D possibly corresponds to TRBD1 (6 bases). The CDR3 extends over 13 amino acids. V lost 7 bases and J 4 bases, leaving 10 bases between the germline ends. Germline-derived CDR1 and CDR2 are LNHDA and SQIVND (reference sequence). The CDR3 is CASTLGGTGELFF. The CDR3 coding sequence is TGTGCCAGTACCCTAGGGGGCACCGGGGAGCTGTTTTTT.

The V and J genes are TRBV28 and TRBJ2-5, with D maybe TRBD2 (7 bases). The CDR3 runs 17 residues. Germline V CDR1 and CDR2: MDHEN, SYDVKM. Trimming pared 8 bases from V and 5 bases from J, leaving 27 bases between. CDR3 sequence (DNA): TGTGCCAGCTCCGTGGGGGGGGCCGGGGGCCATGGGGAGACCCAGTACTTC. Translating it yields CASSVGGAGGHGETQYF.

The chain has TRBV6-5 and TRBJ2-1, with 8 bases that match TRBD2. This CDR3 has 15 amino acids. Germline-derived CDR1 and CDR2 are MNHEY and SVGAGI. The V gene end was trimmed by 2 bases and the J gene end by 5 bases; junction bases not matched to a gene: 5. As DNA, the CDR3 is TGTGCCAGCAGTTACACCGGGGGGGCCGACAATGAGCAGTTCTTC. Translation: CASSYTGGADNEQFF.

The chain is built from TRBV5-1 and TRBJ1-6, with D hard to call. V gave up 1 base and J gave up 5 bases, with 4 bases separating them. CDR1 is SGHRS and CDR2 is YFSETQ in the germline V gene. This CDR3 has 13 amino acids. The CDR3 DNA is TGCGCCAGCAGCTTGCAGAATAATTCACCCCTCCACTTT. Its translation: CASSLQNNSPLHF.